This section outlines one T cell receptor beta chain sequence together with its context. Its antigen is unidentified. This entry comes from a study of beta chain features in type 1 diabetes. General study results and limits: In every one of the four CD4+ subsets, TCRB CDR3s were moderately but significantly shorter in Type 1 diabetes patients. cDNA-based sequencing might over-represent cells highly expressing TCR.

The entirety of the isolated RNA underwent reverse transcription, so expressed TCRB transcripts were sequenced. TCRdb's table, derived via immunoSEQ multiplex PCR, lists solely in-frame clones and lacks some. In the table there are 300,000 to 350,000 clones, 13% of which are singletons. Every participating donor gave one draw, a heparinised blood sample averaging about 100 mL. Material: naive CD4+ T cells from blood. The sequence came from a woman between 18 and 29 years old with type 1 diabetes.

The CDR3 region has the DNA TGTGCCAGCAGCTTAGTAGGGACTAGCGCCAATGAGCAGTTCTTC. Translating gives CASSLVGTSANEQFF. V usage is TRBV7-2 and J usage is TRBJ2-1; 10 nucleotides align to TRBD2. The CDR3 runs 15 residues. The V gene end was trimmed by 1 base and the J gene end by 6 bases; junction bases not matched to a gene: 3. In germline, CDR1 is SGHTA, CDR2 FQGNSA.